This T cell receptor beta chain emerged from a study of blood T cell repertoires in COVID-19. About the study: Samples of COVID-19 (acute and convalescent) were obtained from the United States, Italy and Spain.

As processed by the authors: Nucleated cell counts were estimated from reference gene primer amplification. Repertoires were generated with immunoSEQ multiplex PCR, while TCRdb's copy carries only in-frame clones and drops some. V, J and clone size were drawn from that table, and D and trimming were deduced from the DNA. The sample consists of 70,000 or so clones, around 83% of them appearing once. Germline loops: CDR1 SGHTA, CDR2 FQGNSA. Trimming cost V 1 base and J 6 bases, with 12 bases left between them. The CDR3 sequence is 14 residues long. Sequenced: peripheral blood. This rearrangement joins TRBV7-2 to TRBJ1-1; D not certain. The receptor comes from a man aged 65 to 79 with active COVID-19. CDR3 DNA sequence: TGTGCCAGCAGCTTAGAGGTCGGGAGGGCTGAAGCTTTCTTT. It specifies CASSLEVGRAEAFF.